These 8 T cell receptor beta chains share one sample of origin, sequenced in a study of blood T cell repertoires in COVID-19. The table came from immunoSEQ multiplex PCR; TCRdb's copy has only in-frame clones and leaves some out. The table shows tens of thousands of clones, with 70% to 85% occurring only once. The sequenced material came from peripheral blood. The receptors stem from a man in his sixties with active or convalescent COVID-19.

The sample holds one count of this clone. The V gene is TRBV7-2, the J gene TRBJ1-3; 10 bases line up with TRBD1. This CDR3 is built from 17 residues. Losses at the gene ends were 5 bases for V and 1 base for J; bases not matched to a gene: 8. CDR1 SGHTA and CDR2 FQGNSA come from the germline V gene. In DNA, the CDR3 is TGTGCCAGCAGCAACAGACAGGGGGCACTGTCTGGAAACACCATATATTTT. This codes for CASSNRQGALSGNTIYF.

The genes are TRBV5-1 and TRBJ2-5; D gene ambiguous. The CDR3 covers 14 residues. Trimming took 0 bases from V and 1 from J, leaving 7 bases between them. Germline V gene sequence: CDR1 SGHRS, CDR2 YFSETQ. The CDR3: CASSLERVQETQYF. Written as DNA, the CDR3 is TGCGCCAGCAGCTTGGAGCGAGTCCAAGAGACCCAGTACTTC.

The chain carries TRBV29-1 and TRBJ1-1; D is uncertain. The CDR3 sequence is 10 residues long. V shed 6 bases and J shed 10 bases, with 12 bases lying between them. Per germline, CDR1 SQVTM and CDR2 ANQGSEA. The CDR3 DNA is TGCAGCGTCGCGACGGGAGGAGCTTTCTTT. This gives the protein CSVATGGAFF. Variable domain in full (rest from reference TRBV29-1 and TRBJ1-1): SAVISQKPSRDICQRGTSLTIQCQVDSQVTMMFWYRQQPGQSLTLIATANQGSEATYESGFVIDKFPISRPNLTFSTLTVSNMSPEDSSIYLCSVATGGAFFGQGTRLTVV.

This clone was seen a single time. This sequence joins TRBV9 and TRBJ2-7; 8 nucleotides agree with TRBD1. The CDR3 covers 17 residues. CDR1 and CDR2 from the germline V gene are SGDLS and YYNGEE. Trimming at V came to 4 bases and at J to 5 bases, leaving 17 bases not matched to a gene. CDR3 DNA: TGTGCCAGCAGCCCGCAGATCGGGCAGGGGGCTCTGGACGAGCAGTACTTC. It codes for CASSPQIGQGALDEQYF.

V usage is TRBV23-1 and J usage is TRBJ2-3, with D possibly TRBD1 on 5 matching bases. TRBV23-1 is recorded as an ORF, its role being uncertain. V was trimmed by 0 bases and J by 2 bases, leaving 15 bases between them. The CDR3 covers 17 residues. The CDR3 region is CASSQSVLGESTDTQYF. In nucleotides, the CDR3 is TGCGCCAGCAGTCAATCAGTCTTAGGGGAATCCACAGATACGCAGTATTTT.

This rearrangement joins TRBV6-6 to TRBJ1-1; D is perhaps TRBD1 (5 bases). Germline V lookup: CDR1 MNHNY, CDR2 SVGAGI (reference sequence). Trimming stripped 5 bases from V and 9 bases from J, with 7 bases between. The CDR3 is made up of 10 amino acids. CDR3 residues: CASSDRKAFF. CDR3 DNA sequence: TGTGCCAGCAGTGACAGAAAAGCTTTCTTT.

The J gene is TRBJ1-4, the V gene TRBV28; possible D gene TRBD1, 5 bases. CDR3 length: 17 residues. Germline CDR1 is MDHEN and CDR2 is SYDVKM. The V end was cut by 5 bases, the J end by 3 bases, with 19 bases between. In DNA form, the CDR3 reads TGTGCCAGCAGTGACCCCCGAAGGGGCGCCGCTAATGAAAAACTGTTTTTT. Translating it yields CASSDPRRGAANEKLFF.

The chain has TRBV7-8 and TRBJ1-2; D is perhaps TRBD1 (6 bases). Trimming took 2 bases from V and 3 from J, leaving 16 bases between them. The CDR3 loop spans 16 amino acids. The germline V gene encodes CDR1 SGHVS and CDR2 FQNEAQ. CDR3 DNA: TGTGCCAGCAGCTTATGGACGGTGGACAGCTACTATGGCTACACCTTC. The encoded protein is CASSLWTVDSYYGYTF.